This TCR beta chain emerged from a study of cytomegalovirus exposure and HLA in healthy donors (dated by TCRdb to the late 2010s). For the study in its entirety: According to an earlier analysis of 450 to 650 of the donors, some 180 million T cells yielded 117 million unique TCR beta sequences and roughly 280 Gb of sequence data. An early release that covered some 640 HLA-typed donors contained approximately 300 gigabases of sequencing data and about 84 million unique TCR sequences. Along with the approximately 670-subject first cohort, a separate validation cohort of over a hundred different subjects was used. Typing coverage varied by locus: 629-630 donors for A, B, C, DRB1 and DQB1; 500 to 550 for DQA1; nearly 610 for DPA1; around 490 for DPB1. In a later genetic analysis, genome-wide SNP genotypes for about three fifths of the roughly 670 donors were used, and that subset was treated as a discovery cohort. On average, roughly 250,000 unique TCR beta nucleotide sequences were sequenced per donor among 350 to 400 genotyped donors of the cohort, with roughly 18% of those sequences being non-productive. Rather than drawing on any new phenotypic data, the later analysis identified candidate immune exposures from TCR beta sequences and the way those sequences occurred across donors. Donor age, sex, ethnicity and CMV serostatus were compiled alongside the repertoire data. The study aimed to test whether cataloging public T cell receptors could reveal signatures of past pathogen exposure. Of the roughly 430 genotyped donors, about 84% fell in the genetic ancestry cluster associated with self-reported Caucasian donors. To study patterns of TCR occurrence, a later analysis re-analyzed previously published TCR beta repertoires from several hundred donors and added high-resolution HLA genotyping. In an earlier analysis of roughly 580 of the donors, high-throughput TCR beta sequencing was used to judge whether each TCR beta V gene segment behaved as functional or pseudogenic. Both class I and class II loci were covered by HLA typing, at four-digit resolution. All discovery cohort repertoires had been generated on a single sequencing platform. To predict cytomegalovirus infection status, the study brought together high-throughput TCR immunosequencing, statistical association of individual TCRs with disease status, and machine learning. The T cell repertoires of several hundred subjects were profiled by immunosequencing and related to cytomegalovirus serostatus. Roughly 5 DR-DQ haplotypes were treated as single units for association and clustering because of strong linkage in the cohort. General study outcomes and caveats: A later analysis found that most CMV-associated TCR beta chains appeared HLA-restricted, with HLA associations seemingly driven largely by CMV exposure. The classifier was reported to diagnose cytomegalovirus status with high specificity and sensitivity in both the original and validation cohorts. Correlated functional status among segregating V segments might reflect linkage disequilibrium, but an unknown experimental factor could not be ruled out. The cohort was sequenced for TCR beta chains only, and without alpha or paired-chain data the features that could be detected were limited. Presence/absence analyses assumed roughly uniform sequencing depth across donors, an assumption that may not hold. A later genetic analysis associated a missense DCLRE1C variant with V-gene and J-gene trimming of TCR beta chains, and an independent cohort replicated the association. When HLA alleles, especially DR and DQ, strongly co-occurred, attributing TCR associations to individual alleles was difficult. The earlier analysis of a few hundred of the donors excluded 15 to 20 rarely observed V segments, including chromosome 9 orphons, because counts were too low. A total of 164 TCR beta chains were listed by the study as associated with cytomegalovirus. A later analysis found that TCR association rates varied across HLA loci, with DRB1 alleles showing the most associated TCRs and HLA-C alleles the fewest. A later genetic analysis reported fewer N-insertions in productive TCRs among donors in an Asian-associated ancestry cluster than the roughly 620-donor mean. Some IMGT-functional V segments, including TRBV6-2 and TRBV6-3, could not be distinguished by the 87-base-pair reads and were therefore excluded. A further reported finding was that TCR beta sequences accurately predicted the HLA-A and HLA-B alleles for most subjects in the first cohort. An earlier analysis of approximately 590 of the donors showed that most TCR beta V segments appeared in productive rearrangements either about 87% or about 30% of the time, which broadly matched IMGT annotations. A later analysis reported that several top co-occurrence clusters appeared linked to parvovirus B19, influenza, CMV and Epstein-Barr virus. A cluster of highly shared sequence variants was judged likely to be a technical artifact of the sequencing pipeline. A few of the identified cytomegalovirus-associated TCR beta chains were confirmed in vitro to be specific for cytomegalovirus antigens. CMV serostatus was the only immune exposure information available for the cohort. At a false discovery rate of 0.05, a later analysis linked around 15,000 TCR beta sequences to specific HLA alleles. Because HLA typing was unavailable for some donors at each locus, only the typed subset was used in association tests. Across donors, most TCR sequences were observed very rarely, whereas some public TCRs were present in many individuals. In a later analysis, HLA-associated TCR beta chains showed more clonal expansion and lower generation probabilities than non-associated chains that were equally common. It was suggested by the authors that the approach could potentially be generalized to other disease states and immunological phenotypes.

Remarks on this clone: Its binding antigen is unknown. No quality values exist for individual bases; no much larger clone is one base distant.

The protocol used for the library was the immunoSEQ multiplex PCR assay. For the multiplex PCR, a mixture combining 60 forward primers for TCR Vbeta segments and 13 reverse primers for TCR Jbeta segments was used. Amplification of the CDR3 region of rearranged TCR beta genes was performed with a multiplex PCR assay on genomic DNA. Amplified TCR beta libraries were sequenced as 87-base-pair reads on the Illumina HiSeq System. In the paper's pipeline: A later analysis tallied around 80 million unique TCR beta chains across the 660 or so repertoires, and some 10 million of those chains were shared by two or more donors. To remove PCR and sequencing errors, raw reads were error-corrected and collapsed into unique sequences using a nearest-neighbor algorithm that merged closely related sequences. V, D and J gene segments were assigned by aligning CDR3 sequences to IMGT reference sequences. For a sequence to be retained, a match of at least six nucleotides was required to both a V gene segment and a J gene segment. A rearrangement counted as productive if the CDR3 had no stop codons and remained in frame with V and J, and every other rearrangement counted as non-productive. CDR3 was defined according to IMGT convention as the region running from the second conserved V-encoded cysteine to the conserved J-encoded phenylalanine. Sequences without an unambiguous match to a single V gene segment were excluded from the earlier analysis of over 500 of the donors. In an earlier analysis of 587 of the donors, V segments were called functional above 56.7% productive rearrangements and were called segregating when the between-donor standard deviation exceeded 5%. A statistical classification framework was developed to diagnose cytomegalovirus status using the catalog of TCR beta chain sequences. In a later analysis, V and J genes were assigned by comparing TCR nucleotide sequences against IMGT/GENE-DB human TR gene sequences. The TCRdist pipeline was used in a later analysis to assign CDR3 sequences and most-parsimonious VDJ recombination scenarios. A later analysis defined each TCR beta chain by its CDR3 amino acid sequence plus V-gene family, and excluded reads lacking a unique V-gene family. In a later analysis, 450 to 600 highly shared, low-generation-probability nucleotide sequences were removed to address suspected cross-contamination and a sequencing artifact. For each public chain, a later analysis derived a clonal expansion index from normalized ranks of inferred template counts within each repertoire. Generation probabilities in a later analysis came from a VDJ recombination model fitted to out-of-frame rearrangements, and those results were checked against IGoR. In a later analysis, TCR-TCR, TCR-HLA and TCR-CMV co-occurrence was scored with hypergeometric tests, and a repertoire-size bias correction was applied to TCR pairs. False discovery rates were estimated in a later analysis by permuting HLA or CMV assignments 20 times. In a later analysis, co-occurring TCRs were grouped using DBSCAN, with TCRdist sequence similarity added in when clustering inside HLA-allele-positive subsets. Repertoires with fewer than 30,000 or more than 120,000 public chains were left out of co-occurrence clustering, as were about 5 repertoires with anomalous nucleotide sharing. TCRdb carries this immuneACCESS record with in-frame sequences only. Its versions omit some clonotypes, under half of them owing to an unresolved V gene in the studies checked, with the rest unexplained. Clone size and V and J calls were adopted from that table, with D and trimming inferred from the DNA. The sample table contains about 110,000 clones; only one count was recorded for approximately 80% of them. About 1.6% of the sample goes to the ten largest clones.

For this chain, trimming is 7 bases at the V end and 1 base at the J end, and the number of junction bases without a gene match is 8. In the germline V gene, CDR1 corresponds to SNHLY and CDR2 to FYNNEI. Its CDR3 holds 17 amino acids, cysteine through phenylalanine. The kept DNA is CDR3 alone, 51 bases in frame from the first base. The cohort comprised some 700 healthy bone marrow donors. Cohort members were all nominally healthy when sampled, although unrecorded immune exposures were likely present. The donor was CMV seronegative and was included in the group of over 300 seronegative cohort members. A peripheral blood sample was collected from each donor, and TCR beta sequencing was performed on peripheral blood mononuclear cells. Genomic DNA was extracted from the blood cell samples with the Qiagen DNeasy Blood Extraction Kit.

Input material: PBMCs. The TCR sequence derives from a man between 50 and 59 years old in good health and CMV-seronegative. The chain uses TRBV2 and TRBJ2-6; the junction holds 9 bases that match TRBD1. The CDR3 reads CASTRDRVGSGANVLTF. The nucleotide sequence reads TGTGCCAGCACCCGGGACAGGGTAGGGTCTGGGGCCAACGTCCTGACTTTC.